This T cell receptor beta chain was observed in a study of T cell responses to AZD1222 COVID-19 vaccine. Whole-study findings and limits: Reportedly, close to half of spike-specific TCRs are directed against unmutated variant regions. Repertoire samples came only from after the peak T cell response. Following two doses of AZD1222, Spike-specific TCR breadth and depth rose. The donor cohort was predominantly white British with a female majority, and clonal diversity may have been underestimated.

The CDR3 runs 16 residues. Germline CDR1 reads SGHRS; CDR2 reads YFSETQ. The V gene end was trimmed by 4 bases and the J gene end by 6 bases; junction bases not matched to a gene: 8. Concerning this clone: Its antigen remains unknown.

Assay: immunoSEQ multiplex PCR; the TCRdb copy retains only in-frame clones and omits some. The table lists roughly 150,000 clones, 70% to 90% of them singletons, with about 3.4% in the top ten. The sequencing here drew on peripheral blood, taken on day 0 of MenACWY control vaccination. The chain is built from TRBV5-1 and TRBJ2-3; 13 positions match TRBD2. This TCR derives from an adult in good health. The chain's CDR3 is CASSKGTSGDPDTQYF. CDR3 nucleotide sequence: TGCGCCAGCAGCAAGGGGACTAGCGGGGACCCGGATACGCAGTATTTT.